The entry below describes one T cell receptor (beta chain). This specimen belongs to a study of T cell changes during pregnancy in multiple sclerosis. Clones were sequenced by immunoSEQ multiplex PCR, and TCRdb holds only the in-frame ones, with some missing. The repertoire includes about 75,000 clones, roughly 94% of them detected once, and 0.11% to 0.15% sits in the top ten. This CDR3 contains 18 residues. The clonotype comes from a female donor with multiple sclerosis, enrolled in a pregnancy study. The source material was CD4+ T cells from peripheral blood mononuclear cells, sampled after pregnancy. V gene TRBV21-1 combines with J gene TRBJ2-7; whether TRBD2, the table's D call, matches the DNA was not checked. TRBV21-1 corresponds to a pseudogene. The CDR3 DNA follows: TGTGCCAGCAGCACCCACGCCGGGGAGACGGAGAGCTCCTACGAGCAGTACTTC. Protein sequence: CASSTHAGETESSYEQYF.